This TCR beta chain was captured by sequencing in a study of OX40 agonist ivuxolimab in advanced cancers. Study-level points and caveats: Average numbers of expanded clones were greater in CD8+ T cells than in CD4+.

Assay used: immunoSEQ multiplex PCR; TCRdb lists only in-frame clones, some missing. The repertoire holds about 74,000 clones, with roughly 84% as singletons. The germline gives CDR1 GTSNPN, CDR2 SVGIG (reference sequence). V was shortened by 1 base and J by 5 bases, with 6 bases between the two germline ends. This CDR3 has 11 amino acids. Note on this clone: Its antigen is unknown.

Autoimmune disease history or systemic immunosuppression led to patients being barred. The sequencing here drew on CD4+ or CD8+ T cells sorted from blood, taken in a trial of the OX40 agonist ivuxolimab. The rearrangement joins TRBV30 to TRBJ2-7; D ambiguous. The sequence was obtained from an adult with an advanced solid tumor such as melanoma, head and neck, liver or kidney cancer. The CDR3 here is CAWSALDEQYF. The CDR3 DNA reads TGTGCCTGGAGTGCCCTAGACGAGCAGTACTTC.